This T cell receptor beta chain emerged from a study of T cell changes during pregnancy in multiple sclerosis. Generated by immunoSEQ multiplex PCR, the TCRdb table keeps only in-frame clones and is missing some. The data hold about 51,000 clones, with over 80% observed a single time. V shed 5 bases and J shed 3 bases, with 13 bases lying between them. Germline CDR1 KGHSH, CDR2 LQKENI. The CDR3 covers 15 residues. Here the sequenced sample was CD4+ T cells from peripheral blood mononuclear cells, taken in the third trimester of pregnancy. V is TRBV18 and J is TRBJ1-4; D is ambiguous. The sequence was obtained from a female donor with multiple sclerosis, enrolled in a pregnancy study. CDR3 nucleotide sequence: TGTGCCAGCTCAAGGCAGGTCGTCCCTAATGAAAAACTGTTTTTT. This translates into CASSRQVVPNEKLFF.